This T cell receptor (beta chain) originates from a study of blood T cell repertoires in COVID-19. The germline V gene encodes CDR1 LNHDA and CDR2 SQIVND (reference sequence). V lost 5 bases, J lost 1 base, and 16 bases lay in between. The CDR3 has 16 amino acids. As handled by the study authors: By means of reference gene primer amplification, nucleated cell counts were estimated. This table comes from immunoSEQ multiplex PCR, and its TCRdb copy is limited to in-frame clones, with some not included. That table gives V, J and clone size, and the DNA gave D and trimming. The table lists 76,000 or so clones, about four fifths of them singletons. This clone has a single count.

The V gene is TRBV19, the J gene TRBJ2-3; TRBD1 is a possible D gene (5 bases). The sequenced sample was peripheral blood. The TCR originated in a man aged 50 or older with acute or convalescent COVID-19. The CDR3 coding sequence is TGTGCCAGTAGTGGCCGGGTCTGGGGCGGCACAGATACGCAGTATTTT. Translation: CASSGRVWGGTDTQYF. The variable domain in full, with the rest retrieved from reference TRBV19 and TRBJ2-3, is DGGITQSPKYLFRKEGQNVTLSCEQNLNHDAMYWYRQDPGQGLRLIYYSQIVNDFQKGDIAEGYSVSREKKESFPLTVTSAQKNPTAFYLCASSGRVWGGTDTQYFGPGTRLTVL.